Sequencing of this T cell receptor beta chain was carried out in a study of technical replicates of blood from a handful of donors (TCRdb year 2017). The method behind the library was the immunoSEQ multiplex PCR assay. The table was pulled from immuneACCESS by TCRdb, which kept in-frame rearrangements only. Such tables lose some clones; where checked, under half of the loss comes from unresolved V genes, and the rest has no known cause. This sample has about 83,000 clones in its table, and around 96% of those were observed once. The ten largest make up roughly 0.24% of the sample. V was cut back by 0 bases and J by 2 bases, leaving a gap of 9 bases between them. The germline V gene supplies CDR1 SGHRS and CDR2 YFSETQ. The CDR3 covers 14 residues, taking in both the cysteine and the phenylalanine. The kept DNA is CDR3 alone, 42 bases in frame from the first base. Concerning this clone: Its antigen is not yet known. The sample holds no much larger clone one base away, and base qualities are not on file.

This sequence was found in a human donor in good health. The sequence joins TRBV5-1 to TRBJ2-7; a tentative D call is TRBD1 (5 bases match). Sequenced sample: T cells isolated from PBMCs. CDR3 protein: CASSLVRGAYEQYF. Here is the DNA: TGCGCCAGCAGCTTGGTTAGGGGCGCCTACGAGCAGTACTTC.